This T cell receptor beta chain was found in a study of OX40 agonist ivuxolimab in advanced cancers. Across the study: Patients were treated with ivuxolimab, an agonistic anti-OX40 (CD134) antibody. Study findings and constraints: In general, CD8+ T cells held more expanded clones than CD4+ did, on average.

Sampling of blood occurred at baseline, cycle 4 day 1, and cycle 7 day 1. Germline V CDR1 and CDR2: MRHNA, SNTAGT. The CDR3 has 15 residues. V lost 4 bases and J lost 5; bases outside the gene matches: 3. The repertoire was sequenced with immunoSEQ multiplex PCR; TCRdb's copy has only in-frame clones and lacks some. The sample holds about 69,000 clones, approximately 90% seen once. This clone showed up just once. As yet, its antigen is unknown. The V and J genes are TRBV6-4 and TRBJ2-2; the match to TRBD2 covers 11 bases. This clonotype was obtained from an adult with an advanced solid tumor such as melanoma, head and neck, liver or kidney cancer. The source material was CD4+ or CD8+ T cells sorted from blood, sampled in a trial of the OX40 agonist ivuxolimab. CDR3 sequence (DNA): TGTGCCAGCAGTGCGCTAGCGGGAGGAACCGGGGAGCTGTTTTTT. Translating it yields CASSALAGGTGELFF.